This TCR beta chain was sequenced in a study of early T cells in non-severe SARS-CoV-2 infection. The CDR3 extends over 15 amino acids. Per germline, CDR1 SGHTA and CDR2 FQGNSA. Losses at the gene ends were 6 bases for V and 5 bases for J; bases not matched to a gene: 8. Each CDR3 protein is one row after TCRdb ran MiXCR on the 5' RACE reads. The sample includes some 90,000 distinct CDR3 sequences, 15% of them seen just once. This clonotype was observed a handful of times. The rearrangement joins TRBV7-2 to TRBJ2-3; 10 nucleotides align to TRBD2. The sequence was obtained from an adult who was a healthcare worker with PCR-confirmed SARS-CoV-2 infection or an uninfected control (not recorded which). The material sequenced was whole blood. In nucleotides, the CDR3 is TGTGCCAGCAGAATGGGAGCGGGAGGGATAGATACGCAGTATTTT. Amino acid sequence: CASRMGAGGIDTQYF.